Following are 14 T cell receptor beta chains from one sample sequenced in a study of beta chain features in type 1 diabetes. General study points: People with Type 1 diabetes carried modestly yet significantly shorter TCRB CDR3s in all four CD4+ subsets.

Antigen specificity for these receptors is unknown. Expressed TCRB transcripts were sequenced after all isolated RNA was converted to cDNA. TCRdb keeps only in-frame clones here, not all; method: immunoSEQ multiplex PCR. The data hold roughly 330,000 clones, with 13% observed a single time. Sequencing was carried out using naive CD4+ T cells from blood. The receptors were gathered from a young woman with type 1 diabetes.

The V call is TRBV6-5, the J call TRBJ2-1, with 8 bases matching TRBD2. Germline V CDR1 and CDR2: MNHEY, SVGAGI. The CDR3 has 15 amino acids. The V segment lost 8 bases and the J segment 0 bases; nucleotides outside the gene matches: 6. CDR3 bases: TGTGCCAGCTCCACCGCGGGAGGCTCCTACAATGAGCAGTTCTTC. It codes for CASSTAGGSYNEQFF.

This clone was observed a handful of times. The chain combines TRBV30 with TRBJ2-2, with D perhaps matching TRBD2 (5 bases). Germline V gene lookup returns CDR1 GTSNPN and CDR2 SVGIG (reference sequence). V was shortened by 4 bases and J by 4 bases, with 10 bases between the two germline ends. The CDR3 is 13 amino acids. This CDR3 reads CAWTRGFTGELFF. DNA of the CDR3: TGTGCCTGGACGAGAGGGTTCACCGGGGAGCTGTTTTTT.

Here the CDR3 reads CASRPLQGLGTDTQYF. The CDR3 region has the DNA TGTGCCAGCAGGCCCCTCCAGGGGCTTGGCACAGATACGCAGTATTTT. The chain is built from TRBV11-2 and TRBJ2-3, with D possibly TRBD1 on 6 matching bases. The germline gives CDR1 SGHAT, CDR2 FQNNGV. The CDR3 loop spans 16 amino acids. V gave up 6 bases and J gave up 1 base, with 17 bases separating them.

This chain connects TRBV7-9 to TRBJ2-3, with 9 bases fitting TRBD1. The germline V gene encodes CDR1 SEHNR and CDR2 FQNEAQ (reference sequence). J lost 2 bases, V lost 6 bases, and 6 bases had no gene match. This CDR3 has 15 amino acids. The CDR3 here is CASSLGQGLTDTQYF. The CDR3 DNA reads TGTGCCAGCAGTTTGGGACAGGGCCTCACAGATACGCAGTATTTT.

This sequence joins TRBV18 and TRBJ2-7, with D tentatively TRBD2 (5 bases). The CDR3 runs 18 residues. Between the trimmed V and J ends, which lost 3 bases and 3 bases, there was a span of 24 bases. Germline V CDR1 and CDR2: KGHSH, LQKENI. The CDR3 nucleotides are TGTGCCAGCTCACCCCTACCGGACTCAGGAACCCCCCACTACGAGCAGTACTTC. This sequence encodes CASSPLPDSGTPHYEQYF.

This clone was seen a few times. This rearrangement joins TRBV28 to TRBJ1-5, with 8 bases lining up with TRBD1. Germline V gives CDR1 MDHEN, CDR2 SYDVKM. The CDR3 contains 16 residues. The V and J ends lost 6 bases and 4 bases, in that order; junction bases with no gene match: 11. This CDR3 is CASSPVGQGDNQPQHF. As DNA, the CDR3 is TGTGCCAGCAGCCCAGTCGGACAGGGTGATAATCAGCCCCAGCATTTT.

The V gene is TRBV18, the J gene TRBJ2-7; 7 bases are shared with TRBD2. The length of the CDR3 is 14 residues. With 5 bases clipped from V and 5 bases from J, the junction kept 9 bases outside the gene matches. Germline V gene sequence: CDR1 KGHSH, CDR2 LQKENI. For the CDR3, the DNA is TGTGCCAGCTCATCTTCCGGGGGAGGGAACGAGCAGTACTTC. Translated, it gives CASSSSGGGNEQYF.

The CDR3 nucleotides read TGTGCCAGCAGCGTAGGTGGGGTGGGGGGTCCTAGCTCCTACAATGAGCAGTTCTTC. This codes for CASSVGGVGGPSSYNEQFF. The chain recombines TRBV9 with TRBJ2-1, with a possible D match to TRBD2 (6 bases). CDR1 is SGDLS and CDR2 is YYNGEE in the germline V gene. There are 19 residues in the CDR3. The ends were cut back, 0 bases at V and 0 bases at J, with 19 bases in the middle.

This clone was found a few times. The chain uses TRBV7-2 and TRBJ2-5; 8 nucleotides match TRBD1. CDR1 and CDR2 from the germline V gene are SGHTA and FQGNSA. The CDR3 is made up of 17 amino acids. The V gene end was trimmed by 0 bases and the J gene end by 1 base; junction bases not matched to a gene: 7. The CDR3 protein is CASSLAPRGPIQETQYF. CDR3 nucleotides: TGTGCCAGCAGCTTAGCGCCCAGGGGGCCTATCCAAGAGACCCAGTACTTC.

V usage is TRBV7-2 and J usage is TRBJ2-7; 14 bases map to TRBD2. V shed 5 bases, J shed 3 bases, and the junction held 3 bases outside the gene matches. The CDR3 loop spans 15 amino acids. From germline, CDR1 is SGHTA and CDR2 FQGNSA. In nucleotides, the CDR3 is TGTGCCAGCAGCATCGGACTAGCGGGAGGCTACGAGCAGTACTTC. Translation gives CASSIGLAGGYEQYF.

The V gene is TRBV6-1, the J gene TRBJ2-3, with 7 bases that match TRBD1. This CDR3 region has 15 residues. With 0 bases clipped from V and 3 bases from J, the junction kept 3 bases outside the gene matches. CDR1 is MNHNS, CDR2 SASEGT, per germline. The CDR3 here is CASSEATGVTDTQYF. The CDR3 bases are TGTGCCAGCAGTGAAGCAACAGGGGTGACAGATACGCAGTATTTT.

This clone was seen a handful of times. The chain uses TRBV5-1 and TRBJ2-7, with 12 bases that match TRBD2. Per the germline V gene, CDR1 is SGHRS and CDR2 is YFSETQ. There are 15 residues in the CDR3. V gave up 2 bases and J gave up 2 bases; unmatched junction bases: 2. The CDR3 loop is CASSLGLAGTYEQYF. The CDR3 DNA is TGCGCCAGCAGCTTAGGACTAGCGGGAACCTACGAGCAGTACTTC.

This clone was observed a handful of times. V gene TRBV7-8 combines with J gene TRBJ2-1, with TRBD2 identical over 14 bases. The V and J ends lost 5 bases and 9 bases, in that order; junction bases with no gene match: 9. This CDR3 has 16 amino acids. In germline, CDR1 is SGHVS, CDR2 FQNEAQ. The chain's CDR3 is CASSPGRLAGGVEQFF. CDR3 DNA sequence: TGTGCCAGCAGCCCGGGCCGACTAGCGGGAGGGGTTGAGCAGTTCTTC. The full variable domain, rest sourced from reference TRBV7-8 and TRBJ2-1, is GAGVSQSPRYKVAKRGQDVALRCDPISGHVSLFWYQQALGQGPEFLTYFQNEAQLDKSGLPSDRFFAERPEGSVSTLKIQRTQQEDSAVYLCASSPGRLAGGVEQFFGPGTRLTVL.

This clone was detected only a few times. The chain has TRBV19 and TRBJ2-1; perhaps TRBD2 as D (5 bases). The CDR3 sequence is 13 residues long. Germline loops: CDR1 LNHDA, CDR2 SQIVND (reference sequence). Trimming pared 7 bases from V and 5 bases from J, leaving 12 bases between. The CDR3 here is CASKVGADNEQFF. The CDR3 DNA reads TGTGCCAGTAAGGTGGGAGCCGACAATGAGCAGTTCTTC.